Each of the 27 T cell receptor beta chains below was sequenced from the same sample in a study of blood T cells in healthy people across ages. Together with a sample-barcoded 5' primer, a J-beta primer mix was included in a second PCR lasting about 7 to 11 cycles. TCRdb passed the 5' RACE reads through MiXCR, listing each CDR3 protein once. This sample carries approximately 1.5 million distinct CDR3 sequences, approximately 32% of them seen once, and the ten largest clones take about 11%. Sequencing input: blood. The source is a woman aged 25 to 39 in good health.

This clonotype has more than one count but fewer than ten. This sequence joins TRBV6-2 or TRBV6-3 and TRBJ2-7; 11 bases are a match to TRBD2. With V trimmed by 6 bases and J by 0 bases, 4 bases remained unmatched. Germline CDR1 is MNHEY and CDR2 is SVGEGT. This CDR3 is 15 amino acids long. The CDR3 loop is CASRTGLAASYEQYF. The CDR3 coding sequence is TGTGCCAGCAGAACGGGACTAGCGGCCTCCTACGAGCAGTACTTC.

The rearrangement uses TRBV20-1 and TRBJ1-5, with 8 bases aligning to TRBD1. CDR1 is DFQATT and CDR2 is SNEGSKA in the germline V gene (reference sequence). The CDR3 is made up of 13 amino acids. The J segment lost 5 bases and the V segment lost 5 bases, leaving 5 bases of the junction unmatched. The CDR3 DNA follows: TGCAGTGCTGTAAAACAGGGGGATCAGCCCCAGCATTTT. Encoded protein: CSAVKQGDQPQHF.

This clonotype came up a few times. The gene calls are TRBV5-1 and TRBJ1-1, with D maybe TRBD1 (5 bases). This CDR3 is built from 17 residues. The germline CDR1 and CDR2 sequences are SGHRS and YFSETQ. Trimming left V 3 bases short and J 1 base short, with 19 bases between. The CDR3 is CASSSADAWGPNTEAFF. CDR3 bases: TGCGCCAGCAGCTCCGCGGACGCTTGGGGCCCGAACACTGAAGCTTTCTTT. Based on the CDR3 plus reference TRBV5-1 and TRBJ1-1, the full variable domain is KAGVTQTPRYLIKTRGQQVTLSCSPISGHRSVSWYQQTPGQGLQFLFEYFSETQRNKGNFPGRFSGRQFSNSRSEMNVSTLELGDSALYLCASSSADAWGPNTEAFFGQGTRLTVV.

This clonotype was counted a few times. The chain joins TRBV9 to TRBJ2-7; D is perhaps TRBD1 (5 bases). Germline-derived CDR1 and CDR2 are SGDLS and YYNGEE. Trimming pared 2 bases from V and 5 bases from J, leaving 14 bases between. The CDR3 extends over 14 amino acids. As DNA, the CDR3 is TGTGCCAGCAGCGTCGACAGCCCCCTCGACGAGCAGTACTTC. This codes for CASSVDSPLDEQYF.

The sample holds a few counts of this clonotype. The gene calls are TRBV9 and TRBJ2-2, with 8 nucleotides matching TRBD2. The V gene end was trimmed by 2 bases and the J gene end by 4 bases; junction bases not matched to a gene: 7. The CDR3 contains 16 residues. Germline CDR1 is SGDLS and CDR2 is YYNGEE. The CDR3 DNA reads as TGTGCCAGCAGCGTGCCGGGGGGGACGGGCACCGGGGAGCTGTTTTTT. This codes for CASSVPGGTGTGELFF. The whole variable domain, remainder taken from reference TRBV9 and TRBJ2-2, is DSGVTQTPKHLITATGQRVTLRCSPRSGDLSVYWYQQSLDQGLQFLIQYYNGEERAKGNILERFSAQQFPDLHSELNLSSLELGDSALYFCASSVPGGTGTGELFFGEGSRLTVL.

Note on this clonotype: At one boundary the junction diverges from the germline segment, which might be a read error. CDR3 DNA: TGTGCCTGGGGTGTAATCAGGAGCTACGAGCAGTACTTC. It encodes CAWGVIRSYEQYF. The chain combines TRBV30 with TRBJ2-7; D not resolved. CDR3 length: 13 residues. In germline, CDR1 is GTSNPN, CDR2 SVGIG (reference sequence).

The chain carries TRBV7-2 and TRBJ2-5; no definite D call. Germline CDR1 and CDR2: SGHTA and FQGNSA. The length of the CDR3 is 15 residues. V dropped 2 bases and J dropped 1 base, with 11 bases sitting between them. CDR3 coding DNA: TGTGCCAGCAGCTTATACTTTGACGCCCAAGAGACCCAGTACTTC. Protein: CASSLYFDAQETQYF.

V gene TRBV20-1 combines with J gene TRBJ1-2; D gene ambiguous. V lost 1 base and J lost 6, with 12 bases in between. The V gene's germline CDR1 is DFQATT and CDR2 SNEGSKA (reference sequence). The CDR3 has 13 amino acids. CDR3 sequence reads: CSARVVRSNGYTF. The DNA of the CDR3 is TGCAGTGCTAGAGTGGTCAGAAGTAATGGCTACACCTTC.

The chain couples TRBV24-1 to TRBJ2-3; no clear D. Germline V gives CDR1 KGHDR, CDR2 SFDVKD. The germline V and J ends were trimmed by 1 base and 0 bases, with 7 bases remaining between them. This CDR3 comprises 15 residues. This chain's CDR3 is CATSDFSDSTDTQYF. CDR3 DNA: TGTGCCACCAGTGATTTTTCGGACAGCACAGATACGCAGTATTTT.

The V call is TRBV5-1, the J call TRBJ2-1; D perhaps matches TRBD2 (5 bases). V was pared by 0 bases and J by 6 bases, with 10 bases between. This CDR3 is 14 amino acids long. The germline V gene encodes CDR1 SGHRS and CDR2 YFSETQ. CDR3 nucleotide sequence: TGCGCCAGCAGCTTGGGGGAGAGGACCAATGAGCAGTTCTTC. Encoded protein: CASSLGERTNEQFF.

This clonotype was counted once. This rearrangement joins TRBV9 to TRBJ2-5; D may be TRBD2 (6 bases). Trimming removed 3 bases at V and 11 bases at J, with 23 bases between. The germline CDR1 and CDR2 sequences are SGDLS and YYNGEE. The CDR3 has 15 amino acids. The DNA of the CDR3 is TGTGCCAGCAGCGCCTCTAGCGACTCATACAATGAGCAGTACTTC. Protein sequence: CASSASSDSYNEQYF.

This chain links TRBV28 with TRBJ2-5, with a tentative D call TRBD2 (6 bases). Trimming stripped 0 bases from V and 0 bases from J, with 11 bases between. The CDR3 is 16 amino acids. CDR1 and CDR2 from the germline V gene are MDHEN and SYDVKM. As DNA, the CDR3 is TGTGCCAGCAGTTTATGGACTACTAGCTACCAAGAGACCCAGTACTTC. This translates into CASSLWTTSYQETQYF.

This clonotype has just a few counts. The rearrangement links TRBV7-3 to TRBJ2-1; 10 nucleotides agree with TRBD2. Unmatched junction bases numbered 3, after V lost 2 bases and J lost 2 bases. This CDR3 has 16 residues. Germline CDR1 reads SGHTA; CDR2 reads FQGTGA. CDR3 bases: TGTGCCAGCAGCTTAGGGACTAGCGAAGCCTACAATGAGCAGTTCTTC. Its translation is CASSLGTSEAYNEQFF.

V and J are TRBV4-1 and TRBJ1-2; D not certain. The CDR3 is 16 amino acids. Per germline, CDR1 MGHRA and CDR2 YSYEKL. The germline V and J ends were trimmed by 2 bases and 1 base, with 14 bases remaining between them. CDR3 sequence reads: CASSQPTAAFNYGYTF. The CDR3 bases are TGCGCCAGCAGCCAACCGACGGCAGCCTTTAACTATGGCTACACCTTC.

V is TRBV2 and J is TRBJ2-1, with 8 nucleotides matching TRBD2. The CDR3 is 13 amino acids. Germline-derived CDR1 and CDR2 are SNHLY and FYNNEI. V was clipped by 7 bases and J by 9 bases; unmatched bases: 8. The CDR3 is CASNGREGREQFF. The CDR3 nucleotides are TGTGCCAGCAATGGACGGGAGGGGCGTGAGCAGTTCTTC.

V usage is TRBV7-9 and J usage is TRBJ2-6; D not resolved. This CDR3 has 15 amino acids. The V gene's germline CDR1 is SEHNR and CDR2 FQNEAQ (reference sequence). The V and J ends lost 5 bases and 1 base respectively, with 9 bases between them. CDR3 amino acids: CASSMTRSGANVLTF. For the CDR3, the DNA is TGTGCCAGCAGCATGACAAGATCTGGGGCCAACGTCCTGACTTTC.

This clonotype was recorded a few times. The chain couples TRBV14 to TRBJ2-7; D tentatively reads TRBD1 or TRBD2 (5 bases each). The V and J ends lost 7 bases and 2 bases respectively, with 15 bases between them. In germline, CDR1 is SGHDN, CDR2 FVKESK. The CDR3 loop spans 14 amino acids. Here the CDR3 reads CASNLGDGTYEQYF. In DNA, the CDR3 is TGTGCCAGCAATCTGGGGGACGGTACCTACGAGCAGTACTTC.

Here the CDR3 DNA reads TGTGCCAGCAGTCCCCTTGGGACTGGGGCCAACGTCCTGACTTTC. Translation: CASSPLGTGANVLTF. The chain couples TRBV6-5 to TRBJ2-6; D uncertain. The germline V and J ends were trimmed by 5 bases and 2 bases, with 10 bases remaining between them. Germline V gene sequence: CDR1 MNHEY, CDR2 SVGAGI. There are 15 residues in the CDR3.

The rearrangement joins TRBV6-5 to TRBJ2-3, with D perhaps being TRBD1 or TRBD2 (7 bases each). V lost 5 bases, J lost 2 bases, and 17 bases lay in between. The CDR3 contains 16 residues. CDR1 and CDR2 (germline): MNHEY, SVGAGI. The CDR3 reads CASSAQGGADTDTQYF. The DNA of the CDR3 is TGTGCCAGCAGTGCCCAGGGGGGGGCCGACACAGATACGCAGTATTTT.

This clonotype occurred a few times. The chain combines TRBV27 with TRBJ2-3, with D hard to call. Trimming removed 7 bases from V and 6 bases from J, with 20 bases in between. Germline CDR1 is MNHEY and CDR2 is SMNVEV (reference sequence). The CDR3 consists of 15 residues. In DNA, the CDR3 is TGTGCCAGCACTCGAAGTGGATCCTCCTGGGATACGCAGTATTTT. Its protein is CASTRSGSSWDTQYF.

The chain has TRBV9 and TRBJ2-2, with 7 bases fitting TRBD1. CDR3 length equals 17 residues. Trimming at V came to 3 bases and at J to 1 base, leaving 9 bases not matched to a gene. Germline loops: CDR1 SGDLS, CDR2 YYNGEE. CDR3 sequence: CASSATRQGLNTGELFF. CDR3 coding DNA: TGTGCCAGCAGCGCCACTAGACAGGGATTGAACACCGGGGAGCTGTTTTTT.

A word on this clonotype: A single base separates this from a much larger clone, so it may be a read error. The V and J genes are TRBV4-1 and TRBJ2-5, with 7 bases lining up with TRBD1. The CDR3 loop spans 15 amino acids. Germline V lookup: CDR1 MGHRA, CDR2 YSYEKL. CDR3 DNA: TGCGCCAGCAGCCAAGAAGGAACAGGGGTAGAGACCCTGTACTTC. This translates into CASSQEGTGVETLYF.

The chain is built from TRBV10-3 and TRBJ2-7, with 13 bases fitting TRBD2. The junction had 3 bases not matched to a gene; V was cut back by 5 bases and J by 5 bases. CDR1 ENHRY and CDR2 SYGVKD come from the germline V gene. The CDR3 covers 14 residues. CDR3 amino acids: CAISWTSGGDEQYF. The CDR3 nucleotides are TGTGCCATCAGTTGGACTAGCGGGGGCGACGAGCAGTACTTC.

This clonotype was counted a few times. This sequence joins TRBV5-1 and TRBJ2-2, with D hard to call. The CDR3 spans 14 residues. With 1 base removed from V and 4 bases from J, the gap between germline ends came to 8 bases. The germline CDR1 and CDR2 sequences are SGHRS and YFSETQ. CDR3 nucleotides: TGCGCCAGCAGCTTGCTCAGATCCACCGGGGAGCTGTTTTTT. It translates to CASSLLRSTGELFF. The entire variable domain, with the rest obtained from reference TRBV5-1 and TRBJ2-2, is as follows: KAGVTQTPRYLIKTRGQQVTLSCSPISGHRSVSWYQQTPGQGLQFLFEYFSETQRNKGNFPGRFSGRQFSNSRSEMNVSTLELGDSALYLCASSLLRSTGELFFGEGSRLTVL.

This chain links TRBV15 with TRBJ2-5; 8 positions agree with TRBD1. The CDR3 length is 12 residues. The J segment lost 13 bases and the V segment lost 0 bases, leaving 4 bases of the junction unmatched. Germline CDR1 LNHNV, CDR2 YYDKDF (reference sequence). This chain's CDR3 is CATSRETGVRYF. CDR3 nucleotides: TGTGCCACCAGCAGAGAGACAGGGGTAAGGTACTTC.

The V and J genes are TRBV27 and TRBJ1-2; 8 bases match TRBD1. The CDR3 spans 15 residues. J gave up 4 bases and V 7 bases, and 11 bases lay outside the gene matches. The germline gives CDR1 MNHEY, CDR2 SMNVEV (reference sequence). Here the CDR3 DNA reads TGTGCCAGCAACCCTCGGACAGGGCTAGGCTATGGCTACACCTTC. Protein: CASNPRTGLGYGYTF.

The V and J genes are TRBV5-6 and TRBJ1-2, with D unclear. This CDR3 is 16 amino acids long. The V gene lost 4 bases and the J gene lost 1 base, with 17 bases spanning the gap. The germline V gene encodes CDR1 SGHDT and CDR2 YYEEEE. The CDR3 DNA is TGTGCCAGCAGCGCCCTCGGAAGGTTCAGTAACTATGGCTACACCTTC. Translation gives CASSALGRFSNYGYTF.